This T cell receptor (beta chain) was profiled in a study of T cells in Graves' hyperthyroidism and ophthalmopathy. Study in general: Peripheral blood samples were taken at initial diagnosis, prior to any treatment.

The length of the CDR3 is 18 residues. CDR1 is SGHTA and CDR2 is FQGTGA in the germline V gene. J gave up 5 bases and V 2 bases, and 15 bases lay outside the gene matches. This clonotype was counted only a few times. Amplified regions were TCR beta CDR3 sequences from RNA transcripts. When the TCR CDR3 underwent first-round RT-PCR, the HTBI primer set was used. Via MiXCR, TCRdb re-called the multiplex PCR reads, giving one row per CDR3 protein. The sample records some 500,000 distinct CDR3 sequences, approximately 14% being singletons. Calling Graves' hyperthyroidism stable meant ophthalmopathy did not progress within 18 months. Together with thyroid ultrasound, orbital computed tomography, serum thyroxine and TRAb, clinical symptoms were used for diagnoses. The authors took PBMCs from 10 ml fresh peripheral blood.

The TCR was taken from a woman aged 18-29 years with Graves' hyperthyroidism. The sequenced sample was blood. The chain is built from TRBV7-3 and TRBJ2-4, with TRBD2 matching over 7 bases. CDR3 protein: CASSLVAGPHGPQNIQYF. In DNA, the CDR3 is TGTGCCAGCAGCTTAGTAGCGGGTCCCCATGGCCCCCAAAACATTCAGTACTTC.